Detailed here is one T cell receptor beta chain. Its cognate antigen is unknown. The data belong to a study of blood T cells in healthy people across ages. Overall study: Through template switching, about one barcoded beta molecule was captured per two T cells, as measured in model experiments.

There are 16 residues in the CDR3. Trimming cost V 2 bases and J 0 bases, with 14 bases left between them. Germline-derived CDR1 and CDR2 are MNHEY and SMNVEV (reference sequence). Study-wide results and caveats: In long-lived donors, naive CD4+ cell counts and diversity exceeded those of aged donors.

Sample-barcoded 5' priming and a J-beta primer mix drove a second PCR of roughly 7 to 11 cycles. Each cDNA was tagged by a template-switch adaptor containing 12 random nucleotides. TCRdb re-analysed the 5' RACE reads in MiXCR, keeping a single row per CDR3 protein. The data contain over a million distinct CDR3 sequences, 35% to 50% of them singletons. The source of this sequence is a woman aged 55-69 years in good health. This chain joins TRBV27 and TRBJ2-7, with unresolved D. The sequenced material came from blood. In DNA, the CDR3 is TGTGCCAGCAGTTTAAGGCCCCCACCTAGCTCCTACGAGCAGTACTTC. Its protein product is CASSLRPPPSSYEQYF.